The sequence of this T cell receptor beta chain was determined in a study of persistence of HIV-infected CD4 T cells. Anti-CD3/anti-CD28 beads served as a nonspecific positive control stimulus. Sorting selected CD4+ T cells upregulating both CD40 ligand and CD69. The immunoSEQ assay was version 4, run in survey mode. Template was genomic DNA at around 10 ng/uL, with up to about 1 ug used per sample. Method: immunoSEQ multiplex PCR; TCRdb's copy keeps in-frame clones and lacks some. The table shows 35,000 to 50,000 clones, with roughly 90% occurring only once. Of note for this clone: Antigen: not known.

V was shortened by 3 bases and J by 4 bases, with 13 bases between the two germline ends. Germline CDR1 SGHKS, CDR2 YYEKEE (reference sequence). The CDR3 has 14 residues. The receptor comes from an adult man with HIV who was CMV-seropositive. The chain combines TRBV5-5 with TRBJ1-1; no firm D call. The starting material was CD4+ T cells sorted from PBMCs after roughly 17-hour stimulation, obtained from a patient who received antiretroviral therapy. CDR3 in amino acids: CASSSGRAATEAFF. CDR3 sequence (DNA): TGTGCCAGCAGCTCTGGCCGGGCCGCCACTGAAGCTTTCTTT.